This T cell receptor beta chain was retrieved from a study of T cell repertoires in cytomegalovirus infection. This CDR3 is 12 amino acids long. Germline CDR1 and CDR2: SGDLS and YYNGEE. Trimming pared 6 bases from V and 0 bases from J, leaving 6 bases between. MiXCR was run by TCRdb on the reads, yielding one entry per CDR3 protein. In the table there are about 230,000 distinct CDR3 sequences, over 20% of which are singletons. The V gene is TRBV9, the J gene TRBJ1-1, with D uncertain. Input material: CD8+ T cells from PBMCs. This receptor was obtained from a human donor in good health (CMV status not recorded). Some clones in this sample may be carry-over from other donors' samples. The DNA for the CDR3 is TGTGCCAGCATGGACGTGAACACTGAAGCTTTCTTT. Amino acids: CASMDVNTEAFF.